The 17 T cell receptor beta chains below come from one sample, sequenced in a study of blood T cell repertoires in COVID-19. Profiling relied on immunoSEQ multiplex PCR, and the TCRdb table lists in-frame clones only, not all of them. The profile shows under 250,000 clones, approximately 86% of them singletons. Sample: peripheral blood. Receptor source: a woman in her seventies with active or convalescent COVID-19.

This chain joins TRBV29-1 and TRBJ1-1, with 7 bases identical to TRBD1. The V segment lost 7 bases and the J segment 4 bases; nucleotides outside the gene matches: 9. The CDR3 totals 13 residues. The germline V gene has CDR1 SQVTM and CDR2 ANQGSEA. DNA of the CDR3: TGCAGCGCGGTCCCTTACAGGGGCACTGAAGCTTTCTTT. It yields the protein CSAVPYRGTEAFF.

The V gene is TRBV4-3, the J gene TRBJ2-1, with no clear D. CDR1 and CDR2 from the germline V gene are LGHNA and YSLEER. The CDR3 loop spans 15 amino acids. The V gene lost 0 bases and the J gene lost 2 bases, with 8 bases spanning the gap. The CDR3 region is CASSQDNSPYNEQFF. In DNA form, the CDR3 reads TGCGCCAGCAGCCAAGATAACAGTCCCTACAATGAGCAGTTCTTC.

This clone was recorded once. The chain recombines TRBV4-1 with TRBJ1-2, with TRBD1 matching 7 bases. CDR1 and CDR2 from the germline V gene are MGHRA and YSYEKL. Germline trimming cut 2 bases from V and 8 bases from J; bases unmatched to any gene: 17. The CDR3 has 17 residues. The CDR3 protein is CASSQWFERQGEGGYTF. CDR3 DNA: TGCGCCAGCAGCCAATGGTTCGAAAGACAGGGAGAAGGCGGCTACACCTTC.

The rearrangement links TRBV5-1 to TRBJ2-1, with 7 bases fitting TRBD1. The germline gives CDR1 SGHRS, CDR2 YFSETQ. The CDR3 loop spans 13 amino acids. J gave up 5 bases and V 3 bases, and 2 bases lay outside the gene matches. In DNA form, the CDR3 reads TGCGCCAGCAGCTCGACAGGGAACAATGAGCAGTTCTTC. This sequence encodes CASSSTGNNEQFF. The variable domain in full, completed from reference TRBV5-1 and TRBJ2-1, reads KAGVTQTPRYLIKTRGQQVTLSCSPISGHRSVSWYQQTPGQGLQFLFEYFSETQRNKGNFPGRFSGRQFSNSRSEMNVSTLELGDSALYLCASSSTGNNEQFFGPGTRLTVL.

The rearrangement joins TRBV4-1 to TRBJ1-1; no reliable D call. Germline loops: CDR1 MGHRA, CDR2 YSYEKL. The CDR3 is 14 residues long. V was cut by 1 base and J by 0 bases, with 6 bases left in between. The CDR3 nucleotides read TGCGCCAGCAGCCAAGTTTCTATGAACACTGAAGCTTTCTTT. Amino acids: CASSQVSMNTEAFF.

The chain is built from TRBV12-3 or TRBV12-4 and TRBJ1-1; a possible D gene is TRBD1 (5 bases). CDR3 length: 12 amino acids. Trimming shortened V by 5 bases and J by 7 bases, and 11 bases separated the two germline ends. CDR3 loop: CASSQTAHEAFF. Written as DNA, the CDR3 is TGTGCCAGCAGTCAGACAGCGCATGAAGCTTTCTTT.

The V call is TRBV6-5, the J call TRBJ1-5; TRBD1 matches at 7 bases. Trimming cost V 4 bases and J 9 bases; bases outside gene matches: 3. The CDR3 has 12 residues. CDR1 MNHEY and CDR2 SVGAGI come from the germline V gene. CDR3 sequence (DNA): TGTGCCAGCAGTTCGACAGGGTTGCCCCAGCATTTT. Translation gives CASSSTGLPQHF.

The rearrangement links TRBV10-3 to TRBJ2-1; D is possibly TRBD2 (6 bases). Germline assignment: CDR1 ENHRY and CDR2 SYGVKD. Trimming shortened V by 2 bases and J by 4 bases, and 15 bases separated the two germline ends. The CDR3 has 16 residues. The CDR3 here is CAISERGETRYNEQFF. The CDR3 DNA follows: TGTGCCATCAGTGAGCGCGGGGAGACTAGGTACAATGAGCAGTTCTTC.

The gene calls are TRBV9 and TRBJ2-4, with 10 positions matching TRBD2. The J segment lost 8 bases and the V segment lost 5 bases, leaving 22 bases of the junction unmatched. This CDR3 comprises 19 residues. Germline V gene lookup returns CDR1 SGDLS and CDR2 YYNGEE. CDR3 bases: TGTGCCAGCAGGCCCCTATCCTCAACTAGCGGGGAATGGTTGGACATTCAGTACTTC. This encodes CASRPLSSTSGEWLDIQYF.

This chain uses TRBV6-5 with TRBJ1-3; D gene uncertain. The CDR3 extends over 11 amino acids. V was trimmed by 6 bases and J by 4 bases, leaving 4 bases between them. The germline V gene encodes CDR1 MNHEY and CDR2 SVGAGI. The CDR3 coding sequence is TGTGCCAGCAGACAAGGAAACACCATATATTTT. Its translation: CASRQGNTIYF.

V is TRBV3-1 (or the pseudogene TRBV3-2) and J is TRBJ1-1, with 9 bases aligning to TRBD1. The length of the CDR3 is 16 residues. From germline, CDR1 is LGHDT and CDR2 YNNKEL (reference sequence). The trim removed 2 bases at V and 5 bases at J, leaving 9 bases unmatched. The CDR3 region is CASSQREQGARTEAFF. DNA of the CDR3: TGTGCCAGCAGCCAAAGGGAACAGGGGGCGCGGACTGAAGCTTTCTTT.

This clone came up once. J is TRBJ1-2 and V is TRBV6-5; no reliable D call. The germline CDR1 and CDR2 sequences are MNHEY and SVGAGI. V lost 7 bases to trimming and J lost 3 bases, with 9 bases between them. The CDR3 length is 12 residues. CDR3 in DNA: TGTGCCAGCATGCGGGGTGACTATGGCTACACCTTC. The encoded protein is CASMRGDYGYTF.

The chain carries TRBV6-5 and TRBJ2-3; 8 bases are shared with TRBD1. CDR1 and CDR2 (germline): MNHEY, SVGAGI. The CDR3 is 15 residues long. V dropped 10 bases and J dropped 0; count of bases not matched to a gene: 9. The CDR3 coding sequence is TGTGCCACCTCAAAACAGGGGGTGAGCACAGATACGCAGTATTTT. It yields the protein CATSKQGVSTDTQYF.

The chain uses TRBV27 and TRBJ1-1, with D uncertain. The CDR3 has 17 residues. CDR1 and CDR2 (germline): MNHEY, SMNVEV (reference sequence). Trimming removed 7 bases from V and 4 bases from J, with 25 bases in between. This chain's CDR3 is CASNPDGRKPGFTEAFF. The CDR3 DNA follows: TGTGCCAGCAACCCAGATGGGAGAAAGCCCGGGTTCACTGAAGCTTTCTTT.

V is TRBV7-6 and J is TRBJ1-2; D gene uncertain. The germline V gene encodes CDR1 SGHVS and CDR2 FNYEAQ. The CDR3 totals 14 residues. Trimming shortened V by 1 base and J by 5 bases, and 11 bases separated the two germline ends. DNA of the CDR3: TGTGCCAGCAGCTTAGACCACACGGAGTATGGCTACACCTTC. This sequence encodes CASSLDHTEYGYTF.

The chain combines TRBV7-2 with TRBJ1-6; D call uncertain. V was shortened by 5 bases and J by 8 bases, with 7 bases between the two germline ends. This CDR3 region has 12 residues. CDR1 SGHTA and CDR2 FQGNSA come from the germline V gene. CDR3 region: CASSHPDSPLHF. CDR3 in DNA: TGTGCCAGCAGCCACCCAGATTCACCCCTCCACTTT.

CDR3 region: CASTTRTGVTEAFF. CDR3 bases: TGCGCCAGCACCACCCGGACAGGGGTAACTGAAGCTTTCTTT. The J gene is TRBJ1-1, the V gene TRBV5-1, with 9 bases lining up with TRBD1. Losses at the gene ends were 6 bases for V and 5 bases for J; bases not matched to a gene: 8. The CDR3 runs to 14 residues. In germline, CDR1 is SGHRS, CDR2 YFSETQ.